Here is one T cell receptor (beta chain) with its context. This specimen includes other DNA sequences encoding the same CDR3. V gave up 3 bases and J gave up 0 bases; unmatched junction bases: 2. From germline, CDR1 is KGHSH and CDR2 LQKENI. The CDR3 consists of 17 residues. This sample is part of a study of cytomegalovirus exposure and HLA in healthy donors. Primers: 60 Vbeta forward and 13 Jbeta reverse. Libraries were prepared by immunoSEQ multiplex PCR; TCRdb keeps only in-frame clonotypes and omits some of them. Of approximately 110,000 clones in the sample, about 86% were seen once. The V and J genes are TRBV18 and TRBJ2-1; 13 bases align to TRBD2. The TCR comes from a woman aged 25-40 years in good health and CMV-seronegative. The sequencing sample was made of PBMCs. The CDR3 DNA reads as TGTGCCAGCTCACCTCGGACTAGCGGGAGCTCCTACAATGAGCAGTTCTTC. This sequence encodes CASSPRTSGSSYNEQFF.